This T cell receptor (beta chain) was captured in a study of blood T cell repertoires in COVID-19. Method: immunoSEQ multiplex PCR; TCRdb's copy keeps in-frame clones and lacks some. The table has 85,000 to 100,000 clones, around 84% seen once. Losses at the gene ends were 1 base for V and 6 bases for J; bases not matched to a gene: 5. This CDR3 comprises 14 residues. CDR1 is SGHNT and CDR2 is YYREEE in the germline V gene (reference sequence). This sequence joins TRBV5-4 and TRBJ2-3, with 7 bases identical to TRBD2. The receptor's source is an older woman in a cohort sampled during active or convalescent COVID-19. The sample consisted of peripheral blood. DNA of the CDR3: TGTGCCAGCAGCTTGATTGTGGGGGGGGATACGCAGTATTTT. This gives the protein CASSLIVGGDTQYF.